This T cell receptor beta chain was documented in a study of blood T cell repertoires in COVID-19. Looking at the study overall: Sample material is recorded as cDNA or gDNA derived from T cells, B-cell-depleted T cells, or PBMCs.

Looked up from germline, CDR1 is SGHAT and CDR2 is FQNNGV. V dropped 5 bases and J dropped 1 base, with 3 bases sitting between them. This CDR3 has 11 amino acids. Participant-given clinical history determined each cohort assignment. The protocol was immunoSEQ multiplex PCR, while the TCRdb copy is restricted to in-frame clones and leaves out a portion. Of about 270,000 clones detected, around nine tenths appear once; the ten largest clones hold over 2%. Sequencing input: PBMCs or T cells enriched from blood (not recorded which). This receptor was taken from a young woman who had recovered from COVID-19. The rearrangement uses TRBV11-2 and TRBJ2-7; D remains ambiguous. CDR3 region: CASSASYEQYF. In DNA, the CDR3 is TGTGCCAGCAGCGCGTCCTACGAGCAGTACTTC.